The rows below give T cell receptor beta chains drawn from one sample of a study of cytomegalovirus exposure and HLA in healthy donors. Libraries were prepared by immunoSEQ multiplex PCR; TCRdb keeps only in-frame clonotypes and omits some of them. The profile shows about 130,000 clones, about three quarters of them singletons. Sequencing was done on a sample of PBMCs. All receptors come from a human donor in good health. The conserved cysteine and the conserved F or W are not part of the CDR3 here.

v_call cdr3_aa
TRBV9 ASSVWASGDTGELF
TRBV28 ASNDRDHEQY
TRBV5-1 ASSLAQGFYNEQF
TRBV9 ASSPRLAVDTQY
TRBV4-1 ASTPVRTGGFGELF
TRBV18 ASSIQTGPPLH
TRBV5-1 ASSRMTGPNYGYT
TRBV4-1 ASSLASARETQY
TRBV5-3 ARSSRLGGNEQF
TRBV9 ASSAPGGRNTGELF
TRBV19 ASSVAWRVGETQY
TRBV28 ASSDGGMNTEAF
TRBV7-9 ASSFRQGWENTIY
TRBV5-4 ASSFRGNEQF
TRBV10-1 ASSPVDGNTIY
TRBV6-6 ASSTYSHTQY
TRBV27 ASRRVDTQY
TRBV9 ASSVGRKETQY
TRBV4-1 ASSQDPGASGGAYQETQY
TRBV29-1 SGRGGETQY